These 10 T cell receptor beta chains were all obtained from the same sample, sequenced in a study of T cells of healthy individuals. TCRdb re-derived calls from the 5' RACE reads in MiXCR, one entry per CDR3 protein. The repertoire consists of tens of thousands of distinct CDR3 sequences, with 15% to 20% occurring once and the leading ten covering about 4.7%. The source of these receptors is a human donor in good health.

The rearrangement joins TRBV2 to TRBJ2-1; the match to TRBD2 covers 11 bases. Germline values: CDR1 SNHLY, CDR2 FYNNEI. Trimming cost V 1 base and J 3 bases; bases outside gene matches: 2. The CDR3 has 16 residues. The CDR3 spells CASSEGLAGSYNEQFF. DNA for the CDR3: TGTGCCAGCAGTGAAGGACTAGCGGGGAGCTACAATGAGCAGTTCTTC.

This clonotype showed up many times. The genes are TRBV12-3 or TRBV12-4 and TRBJ1-2; D gene unclear. V was cut by 5 bases and J by 2 bases, with 12 bases left in between. CDR3 length equals 14 residues. The CDR3 sequence: CASSPAGWNYGYTF. Here the CDR3 DNA reads TGTGCCAGCAGTCCCGCCGGATGGAACTATGGCTACACCTTC.

This clonotype was seen only a few times. V is TRBV28 and J is TRBJ2-1, with 11 bases matching TRBD2. The J segment lost 5 bases and the V segment lost 2 bases, leaving 8 bases of the junction unmatched. The CDR3 covers 17 residues. CDR1 MDHEN and CDR2 SYDVKM come from the germline V gene. The CDR3 reads CASSLASLAGGNNEQFF. The CDR3 nucleotides are TGTGCCAGCAGTTTAGCTTCGCTAGCGGGGGGTAACAATGAGCAGTTCTTC.

This clonotype was counted many times. The rearrangement joins TRBV7-8 to TRBJ2-4; a possible D gene is TRBD2 (5 bases). V was pared by 1 base and J by 6 bases, with 13 bases between. This CDR3 is 15 amino acids long. Germline loops: CDR1 SGHVS, CDR2 FQNEAQ. CDR3 in amino acids: CASSLDPGGGNIQYF. The CDR3 DNA is TGTGCCAGCAGCTTAGATCCAGGAGGTGGAAACATTCAGTACTTC. Full variable domain (remainder filled in from reference TRBV7-8 and TRBJ2-4): GAGVSQSPRYKVAKRGQDVALRCDPISGHVSLFWYQQALGQGPEFLTYFQNEAQLDKSGLPSDRFFAERPEGSVSTLKIQRTQQEDSAVYLCASSLDPGGGNIQYFGAGTRLSVL.

This clonotype was counted between two and nine times. J is TRBJ1-1 and V is TRBV6-5, with a weak D call TRBD1 (5 bases). The germline V and J ends were trimmed by 5 bases and 0 bases, with 10 bases remaining between them. Germline CDR1 and CDR2: MNHEY and SVGAGI. The CDR3 runs 14 residues. CDR3 coding DNA: TGTGCCAGCAGTAAGGGACGGATGAACACTGAAGCTTTCTTT. This codes for CASSKGRMNTEAFF.

Details on this clonotype: A much larger clone lies one base from this, so it may be a read error. This chain joins TRBV12-5 and TRBJ1-1; D remains unclear. V was pared by 5 bases and J by 4 bases, with 11 bases between. The germline V gene encodes CDR1 LGHNT and CDR2 FRNRAP. The CDR3 is 13 amino acids. CDR3 in amino acids: CASGLHGSTEAFF. In nucleotides, the CDR3 is TGTGCTAGTGGTCTTCATGGGTCCACTGAAGCTTTCTTT.

There are a few counts of this clonotype. The genes are TRBV29-1 and TRBJ2-1, with D tentatively TRBD2 (5 bases). The CDR3 extends over 13 amino acids. Germline V gene data show CDR1 as SQVTM and CDR2 as ANQGSEA. Trimming left V 4 bases short and J 7 bases short, with 14 bases between. This chain's CDR3 is CSVVDPGSNEQFF. CDR3 bases: TGCAGCGTTGTCGACCCGGGATCGAATGAGCAGTTCTTC.

This clonotype was detected many times. The V gene is TRBV7-2, the J gene TRBJ2-3, with 11 bases aligning to TRBD2. The junction had 8 bases not matched to a gene; V was cut back by 5 bases and J by 4 bases. Germline V gives CDR1 SGHTA, CDR2 FQGNSA. There are 16 residues in the CDR3. The CDR3 DNA reads as TGTGCCAGCAGCCAAGCACTAGCGGGAGCTGCAGATACGCAGTATTTT. Translation: CASSQALAGAADTQYF.

This clonotype was seen ten or more times. The rearrangement links TRBV24-1 to TRBJ2-2, with D maybe TRBD2 (6 bases). CDR1 and CDR2 from the germline V gene are KGHDR and SFDVKD. The CDR3 has 15 amino acids. V lost 4 bases, J lost 4 bases, and 12 bases lay in between. This CDR3 reads CATSDPGTLTGELFF. CDR3 nucleotide sequence: TGTGCCACCAGTGACCCCGGGACTCTCACCGGGGAGCTGTTTTTT.

J is TRBJ2-1 and V is TRBV11-3; weak D call: TRBD1 (6 bases). Germline loops: CDR1 SGHNT, CDR2 YENEEA. The CDR3 is made up of 15 amino acids. Trimming left V 2 bases short and J 1 base short, with 9 bases between. CDR3 region: CASSLMGASYNEQFF. Here the CDR3 DNA reads TGTGCCAGCAGCTTAATGGGGGCTTCCTACAATGAGCAGTTCTTC.